Below, 3 T cell receptor beta chains from the same sample are listed, as sequenced in a study of beta chain features in type 1 diabetes. All of the isolated RNA was reverse transcribed, so expressed TCRB transcripts were sequenced. Sequencing was performed with immunoSEQ multiplex PCR; in TCRdb, only in-frame clones are kept and a portion is missing. The sample contains 900,000 or so clones, roughly a sixth of which appear only once. Sequencing input: naive CD4+ T cells from blood. The receptor source for this set is a woman under 30 in good health.

This clone was observed a handful of times. The chain couples TRBV27 to TRBJ1-1; the D gene is possibly TRBD1 (6 bases). CDR1 is MNHEY and CDR2 is SMNVEV in the germline V gene (reference sequence). The CDR3 sequence is 15 residues long. Trimming removed 8 bases from V and 4 bases from J, with 20 bases in between. CDR3: CASPSGGRQGTEAFF. DNA for the CDR3: TGTGCCAGCCCTTCTGGGGGCAGGCAAGGCACTGAAGCTTTCTTT.

This clone showed up just a few times. The genes are TRBV29-1 and TRBJ2-5, with unresolved D. This CDR3 has 14 residues. V lost 4 bases and J lost 4, with 16 bases in between. Germline-derived CDR1 and CDR2 are SQVTM and ANQGSEA. The chain's CDR3 is CSVGAQSLRETQYF. CDR3 sequence (DNA): TGCAGCGTTGGGGCCCAATCCCTTAGAGAGACCCAGTACTTC.

This chain connects TRBV15 to TRBJ2-7, with 7 bases fitting TRBD1. Germline values: CDR1 LNHNV, CDR2 YYDKDF (reference sequence). The CDR3 contains 15 residues. V lost 1 base and J lost 6; bases outside the gene matches: 9. As DNA, the CDR3 is TGTGCCACCAGCAGAGCGCCGACAGGGACACGCGAGCAGTACTTC. Protein product: CATSRAPTGTREQYF.